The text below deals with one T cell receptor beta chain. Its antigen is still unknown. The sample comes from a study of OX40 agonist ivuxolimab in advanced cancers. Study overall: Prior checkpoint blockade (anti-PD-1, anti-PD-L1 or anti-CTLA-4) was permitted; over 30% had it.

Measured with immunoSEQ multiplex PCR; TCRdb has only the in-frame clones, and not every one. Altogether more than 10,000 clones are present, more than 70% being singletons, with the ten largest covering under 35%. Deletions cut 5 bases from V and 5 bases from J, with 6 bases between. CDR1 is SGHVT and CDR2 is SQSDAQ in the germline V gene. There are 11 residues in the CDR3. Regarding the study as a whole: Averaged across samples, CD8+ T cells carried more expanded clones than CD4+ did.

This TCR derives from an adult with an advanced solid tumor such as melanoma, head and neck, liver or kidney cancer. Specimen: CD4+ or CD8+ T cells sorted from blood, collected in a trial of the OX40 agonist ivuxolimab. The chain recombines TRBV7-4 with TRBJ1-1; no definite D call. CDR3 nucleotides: TGTGCCAGCAGCCTGGGTACTGAAGCTTTCTTT. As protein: CASSLGTEAFF.